Presented here are 21 T cell receptor beta chains from one specimen sequenced in a study of a mutant IDH1 vaccine in newly diagnosed glioma. The method was immunoSEQ multiplex PCR; TCRdb's version includes in-frame clones alone and lacks a portion of them. The data show about 110,000 clones, 85% to 90% seen once. Described time point: week 11, during vaccination. One vaccine dose held 300 ug of mutant IDH1 20-mer peptide and came with topical imiquimod. Their target antigens are unknown. The specimen comprised PBMCs, sampled from a glioma patient whose treatment included an IDH1 peptide vaccine. Receptors originate from a woman aged 45-59 years with glioma.

The chain recombines TRBV7-3 with TRBJ2-1; D is undetermined. Trimming left V 2 bases short and J 9 bases short, with 5 bases between. Germline V lookup: CDR1 SGHTA, CDR2 FQGTGA. The CDR3 loop spans 11 amino acids. The CDR3 region is CASSLYSEQFF. In DNA form, the CDR3 reads TGTGCCAGCAGCTTATATAGTGAGCAGTTCTTC. The variable domain in full, with the rest retrieved from reference TRBV7-3 and TRBJ2-1, is GAGVSQTPSNKVTEKGKYVELRCDPISGHTALYWYRQSLGQGPEFLIYFQGTGAADDSGLPNDRFFAVRPEGSVSTLKIQRTERGDSAVYLCASSLYSEQFFGPGTRLTVL.

The CDR3 DNA sequence: TGCAGCGTTGAACAGGGACAGGGGGCAACAGATACGCAGTATTTT. As protein: CSVEQGQGATDTQYF. This chain links TRBV29-1 with TRBJ2-3; 12 nucleotides match TRBD1. The CDR3 runs to 15 residues. Germline V gives CDR1 SQVTM, CDR2 ANQGSEA. With 2 bases clipped from V and 3 bases from J, the junction kept 3 bases outside the gene matches.

V and J are TRBV5-4 and TRBJ1-1, with a possible D match to TRBD1 (5 bases). The CDR3 extends over 13 amino acids. V lost 6 bases, J lost 6 bases, and 15 bases lay in between. The germline gives CDR1 SGHNT, CDR2 YYREEE (reference sequence). For the CDR3, the DNA is TGTGCCAGCACCCTGGGGGGGGGTTCTGAAGCTTTCTTT. The encoded protein is CASTLGGGSEAFF.

This chain connects TRBV23-1 to TRBJ1-2; D might be TRBD1 (5 bases). TRBV23-1 is sorted into the ORF group, with uncertain function. Trimming took 2 bases from V and 6 from J, leaving 10 bases between them. This CDR3 is built from 13 residues. The CDR3 bases are TGCGCCAGCAGTCAACGCAGGGAGGATGGCTACACCTTC. This encodes CASSQRREDGYTF.

This sequence joins TRBV18 and TRBJ1-5; 8 positions agree with TRBD1. The CDR3 spans 15 residues. The germline CDR1 and CDR2 sequences are KGHSH and LQKENI. J gave up 6 bases and V 5 bases, and 9 bases lay outside the gene matches. CDR3 sequence reads: CASSATGVWGQPQHF. For the CDR3, the DNA is TGTGCCAGCTCAGCGACAGGGGTCTGGGGTCAGCCCCAGCATTTT.

The chain recombines TRBV7-2 with TRBJ2-5, with TRBD1 matching over 10 bases. This CDR3 region has 15 residues. In germline, CDR1 is SGHTA, CDR2 FQGNSA. V lost 3 bases, J lost 5 bases, and 6 bases stayed unmatched. CDR3 nucleotide sequence: TGTGCCAGCAGCTTCCAGACAGGGGGCTATGAGACCCAGTACTTC. This sequence encodes CASSFQTGGYETQYF.

The V and J genes are TRBV28 and TRBJ2-3, with D possibly matching TRBD2 (6 bases). V lost 3 bases and J 2 bases, leaving 15 bases between the germline ends. Germline lookup yields CDR1 MDHEN and CDR2 SYDVKM. The CDR3 spans 16 residues. The CDR3 loop reads CASSFIQAGFTDTQYF. For the CDR3, the DNA is TGTGCCAGCAGTTTCATACAAGCGGGCTTCACAGATACGCAGTATTTT.

The chain uses TRBV28 and TRBJ1-2; tentatively, D is TRBD1 (6 bases). V was pared by 5 bases and J by 8 bases, with 12 bases between. The CDR3 sequence is 12 residues long. CDR1 and CDR2 from the germline V gene are MDHEN and SYDVKM. The CDR3 coding sequence is TGTGCCAGCAGTATTACAGGGAGCGGCTACACCTTC. Translating it yields CASSITGSGYTF.

The chain links TRBV18 to TRBJ1-2; perhaps TRBD1 as D (6 bases). The ends were cut back, 0 bases at V and 4 bases at J, with 9 bases in the middle. There are 14 residues in the CDR3. Germline-derived CDR1 and CDR2 are KGHSH and LQKENI. CDR3 sequence reads: CASSPPTRGYGYTF. The CDR3 bases are TGTGCCAGCTCACCACCCACCAGGGGCTATGGCTACACCTTC. Based on the CDR3 plus reference TRBV18 and TRBJ1-2, the full variable domain is NAGVMQNPRHLVRRRGQEARLRCSPMKGHSHVYWYRQLPEEGLKFMVYLQKENIIDESGMPKERFSAEFPKEGPSILRIQQVVRGDSAAYFCASSPPTRGYGYTFGSGTRLTVV.

This clone was found a few times. The chain has TRBV10-1 and TRBJ2-2, with D perhaps matching TRBD2 (6 bases). The CDR3 has 15 residues. Germline lookup yields CDR1 WNHNN and CDR2 SYGVQD (reference sequence). Deletions cut 7 bases from V and 1 base from J, with 13 bases between. CDR3 nucleotides: TGCGCCAGCACCCCCGGGAGCGGGAACACCGGGGAGCTGTTTTTT. It codes for CASTPGSGNTGELFF.

On this clone: Other DNA sequences within the sample encode an identical CDR3. This sequence joins TRBV28 and TRBJ1-1; D might be TRBD1 (6 bases). The CDR3 sequence is 14 residues long. The germline CDR1 and CDR2 sequences are MDHEN and SYDVKM. Trimming shortened V by 5 bases and J by 1 base, and 11 bases separated the two germline ends. The CDR3 region has the DNA TGTGCCAGCAGTGTGACAGGCCGGAACACTGAAGCTTTCTTT. Protein sequence: CASSVTGRNTEAFF.

The chain combines TRBV27 with TRBJ2-5; 7 bases align to TRBD1. The tail of the sequence fits TRBJ2-7 better, so the J call may be wrong. Germline CDR1 is MNHEY and CDR2 is SMNVEV (reference sequence). This CDR3 has 15 residues. The CDR3 DNA reads TGTGCCAGCAGTTTCTGGAGACAGGGCCACTACGAGCAGTACTTC. It encodes CASSFWRQGHYEQYF.

The V and J genes are TRBV28 and TRBJ1-2, with D hard to call. Germline lookup yields CDR1 MDHEN and CDR2 SYDVKM. The V end was cut by 7 bases, the J end by 4 bases, with 13 bases between. This CDR3 has 13 residues. The CDR3 here is CASNKMLPYGYTF. DNA for the CDR3: TGTGCCAGCAATAAGATGCTCCCCTATGGCTACACCTTC.

This clone was seen once. V and J are TRBV30 and TRBJ1-1; no clear D gene. CDR1 is GTSNPN, CDR2 SVGIG, per germline (reference sequence). The CDR3 covers 11 residues. The V end was cut by 3 bases, the J end by 1 base, with 3 bases between. In DNA, the CDR3 is TGTGCCTGGAGCTGGAACACTGAAGCTTTCTTT. This sequence encodes CAWSWNTEAFF.

In this sample, this clone turned up once. V usage is TRBV6-6 and J usage is TRBJ2-3; weak D call: TRBD2 (5 bases). The CDR3 consists of 12 residues. Trimming stripped 9 bases from V and 1 base from J, with 8 bases between. Germline CDR1 reads MNHNY; CDR2 reads SVGAGI (reference sequence). The CDR3 bases are TGTGCCAGTGAGGGAGGCACAGATACGCAGTATTTT. It specifies CASEGGTDTQYF.

The chain employs TRBV10-2 and TRBJ1-1; 9 bases map to TRBD1. The germline V gene encodes CDR1 WSHSY and CDR2 SAAADI. J was trimmed by 5 bases and V by 7 bases; bases with no gene match: 8. This CDR3 is built from 14 residues. CDR3 sequence reads: CASKLQGAITEAFF. DNA for the CDR3: TGCGCCAGCAAATTACAGGGGGCGATAACTGAAGCTTTCTTT.

The chain carries TRBV18 and TRBJ2-5; no clear D. The CDR3 covers 14 residues. The V gene's germline CDR1 is KGHSH and CDR2 LQKENI. V lost 0 bases to trimming and J lost 2 bases, with 7 bases between them. The CDR3 sequence is CASSPPTTQETQYF. The DNA of the CDR3 is TGTGCCAGCTCACCACCGACAACTCAAGAGACCCAGTACTTC. The whole variable domain, filled in from reference TRBV18 and TRBJ2-5, reads NAGVMQNPRHLVRRRGQEARLRCSPMKGHSHVYWYRQLPEEGLKFMVYLQKENIIDESGMPKERFSAEFPKEGPSILRIQQVVRGDSAAYFCASSPPTTQETQYFGPGTRLLVL.

This chain links TRBV7-2 with TRBJ2-3; tentatively, D is TRBD1 (5 bases). Germline CDR1 is SGHTA and CDR2 is FQGNSA. V was trimmed by 6 bases and J by 7 bases, leaving 11 bases between them. CDR3 length equals 12 residues. CDR3 sequence (DNA): TGTGCCAGCAGTCAGGGCGGCTATACGCAGTATTTT. Translating gives CASSQGGYTQYF.

This chain uses TRBV28 with TRBJ1-1; D remains ambiguous. Germline lookup yields CDR1 MDHEN and CDR2 SYDVKM. CDR3 length: 13 amino acids. CDR3 DNA: TGTGTAGCGAAGGGAAGCAAGTACACTGAAGCTTTCTTT. Translating it yields CVAKGSKYTEAFF.

V is TRBV30 and J is TRBJ2-7; 9 bases align to TRBD2. Germline V gene data show CDR1 as GTSNPN and CDR2 as SVGIG (reference sequence). V lost 1 base and J lost 2; bases outside the gene matches: 6. The CDR3 loop spans 15 amino acids. The CDR3 sequence is CAWSAPGGRAYEQYF. CDR3 nucleotides: TGTGCCTGGAGTGCGCCCGGCGGGAGGGCCTACGAGCAGTACTTC.

This clone was counted once. CDR3 amino acids: CASSLGGGTAKNIQYF. In DNA, the CDR3 is TGTGCCAGCAGCTTAGGGGGAGGGACGGCCAAAAACATTCAGTACTTC. The chain combines TRBV11-2 with TRBJ2-4; 7 nucleotides agree with TRBD2. Germline CDR1 and CDR2: SGHAT and FQNNGV. The CDR3 spans 16 residues. The V segment lost 1 base and the J segment 1 base; nucleotides outside the gene matches: 4.